Sequencing of this TCR beta chain was carried out in a study of molecular identifiers for immune sequencing clone quantification (dated by TCRdb to 2016 to 2019). In the study overall: For a replicate experiment, RNA from roughly 20,000 or 100,000 naive CD8 T cells was divided into five aliquots, and four of the five aliquots were sequenced. This methods study benchmarked molecular-identifier clustering-based TCR repertoire sequencing (MIDCIRS) and TCR RNA copy counting, using CD8 T cells to do so. Points the paper makes about the study in general: Clones above 20 RNA copies held over 99% of molecules in CMV-specific effector cells but under 1% in naive cells. Even against a background of 750,000 to 1,000,000 naive CD8 T cells, spiked-in Jurkat TCR RNA amounting to a single cell's worth was reported to be detectable. Identical TCR molecules sharing a barcode could cause highly expanded clone sizes to be underestimated. When barcode sub-clustering was not used, chimeric consensus sequences inflated TCR diversity, with chimeras reaching as high as 47%. The naive libraries included spiked-in Jurkat TCR RNA (about nine copies' worth), and this Jurkat TCR RNA is not part of the donor repertoire. Modeling gave around 2.7 recovered TCR RNA copies per cell versus 9.5 to 10 by digital PCR, implying 25% to 30% capture efficiency.

Spanning cysteine to phenylalanine, the CDR3 consists of 14 amino acids. The retained sequence is limited to the CDR3, 42 bases, with the frame set at the first base. The junction shows trimming of 3 bases on V and 6 bases on J, plus 9 bases between the germline ends. The germline V gene yields ENHRY for CDR1 and SYGVKD for CDR2. Libraries of naive CD8 T cells were built from anywhere between about 17,000 and 1,000,000 sorted cells, with 10%, 30% or 50% of the purified RNA used. Naive CD8 T cells, defined as CD8+CD4-CCR7+CD45RA+, were FACS-sorted into RLT Plus buffer on a BD FACSAria II. Roughly ten TCR copies' worth of Jurkat RNA were spiked into roughly 20,000-1,000,000 naive CD8 T cell samples to test detection sensitivity. Enrichment of CD8 T cells was performed with RosetteSep CD8+ T Cell Enrichment Cocktail and Ficoll-Paque, after which ACK red cell lysis was carried out. Receptor libraries were prepared by PCR. Sequencing relied on a NextSeq 500. Preparation of bulk TCR libraries followed a previously described approach, with the TCR primers listed in Table S5. Purification of total RNA was performed with the Qiagen AllPrep DNA/RNA kit. Before any analysis, reads coming from multiple sequencing runs of the same library were combined into one pool. Regarding the original processing steps: Only reads with exact TCR constant sequence were kept, trimmed to 150 nt, and grouped by their 12-nt molecular barcodes. Within each barcode group, reads were sub-clustered at a 15% Levenshtein threshold, and quality-weighted consensus sequences were built per RNA molecule. Non-functional sequences were removed, as were lower-count sequences one edit away from another. Based on a fit of two negative binomial distributions, barcode sub-clusters having less than 20% of the maximum read count were discarded. TCRdb cleaned the public reads at Q25 with fastp, built clones with MiXCR and kept in-frame beta chains. All rows with the same CDR3 protein become a single entry with the most common DNA and genes. The V and J calls, along with clone size, are taken from TCRdb and not from the paper's own processing. The table for this sample lists over 300,000 distinct CDR3 sequences; roughly 24% of them were counted only once. The ten most abundant clones make up 0.65% to 0.95% of the sample.

This clonotype has more than one count but fewer than ten. No antigen is known for it. Base-call qualities are not available, and no considerably larger clone is one nucleotide away. Sequencing was done on a sample of naive CD8+ T cells from blood, with Jurkat cell RNA spiked in. The cell subset or site label on this specimen signifies: FACS-sorted CD8+CD4-CCR7+CD45RA+ naive T cells. The chain uses TRBV10-3 and TRBJ1-6, and the D gene may be TRBD1, 6 bases matching. The origin of this receptor is a human donor in good health. Some libraries in this study had Jurkat cell RNA spiked in. The CDR3 corresponds to CAISETDSNSPLHF. The nucleotide sequence reads as follows: TGTGCCATCAGTGAAACGGACAGTAATTCACCCCTCCACTTT.